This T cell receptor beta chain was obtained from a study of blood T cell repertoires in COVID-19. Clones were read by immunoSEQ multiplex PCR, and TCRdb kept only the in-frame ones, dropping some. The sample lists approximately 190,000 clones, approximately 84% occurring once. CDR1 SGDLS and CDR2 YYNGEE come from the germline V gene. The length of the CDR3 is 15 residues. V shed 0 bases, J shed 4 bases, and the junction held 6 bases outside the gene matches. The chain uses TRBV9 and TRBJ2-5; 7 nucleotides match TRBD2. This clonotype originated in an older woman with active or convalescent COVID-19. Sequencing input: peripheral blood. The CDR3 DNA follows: TGTGCCAGCAGCGTAGCTCTTACTAGCGTAGAGACCCAGTACTTC. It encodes CASSVALTSVETQYF.